This is a list of T cell receptor beta chains from one sample in a study of blood T cell repertoires in COVID-19. Repertoires were generated with immunoSEQ multiplex PCR, while TCRdb's copy carries only in-frame clones and drops some. The sample records 95,000 or so clones, roughly 79% being singletons. The sequencing sample was made of peripheral blood. The receptors were gathered from a man older than 75 with COVID-19, enrolled during active disease. Each CDR3 is given with its conserved first and last residue. D genes are given only for firm matches. Clone size appears in some rows only: once, few, many, or a class for an expanded clone.

NA,NA,TRBV11-3,15,TRBJ2-5,TGTGCCAGCAGCCTCTCGGGGGCGGGAGTGGAGACCCAGTACTTC,CASSLSGAGVETQYF
NA,NA,TRBV6-5,13,TRBJ1-2,TGTGCCAGCAGTTACAACAGGGTCGATGGCTACACCTTC,CASSYNRVDGYTF
NA,NA,TRBV18,14,TRBJ2-7,TGTGCCAGCTCACCGACGGGGAACTCCTACGAGCAGTACTTC,CASSPTGNSYEQYF
NA,NA,TRBV19,15,TRBJ1-5,TGTGCCAGTAGTATAGACCAGGTGGGAGGGAGGGCCCAGCATTTT,CASSIDQVGGRAQHF
NA,NA,TRBV5-4,14,TRBJ2-5,TGTGCCAGCAGCTTGGAGAGGTACCAAGAGACCCAGTACTTC,CASSLERYQETQYF
TRBD1,NA,TRBV25-1,14,TRBJ1-1,TGTGCCAGCAGTGAGAACAGGGGTGGCACTGAAGCTTTCTTT,CASSENRGGTEAFF
NA,NA,TRBV9,16,TRBJ2-3,TGTGCCAGCAGCGTTTCCCCGGAGCTAAGCACAGATACGCAGTATTTT,CASSVSPELSTDTQYF
TRBD1,NA,TRBV9,15,TRBJ1-4,TGTGCCAGCAGCGATGGGACAGGGAATAATGAAAAACTGTTTTTT,CASSDGTGNNEKLFF
NA,NA,TRBV2,14,TRBJ1-5,TGTGCCAGCAGTGAGTGGGGGGTTCATCAGCCCCAGCATTTT,CASSEWGVHQPQHF
TRBD1,NA,TRBV5-1,15,TRBJ1-3,TGCGCCAGCAGCGCGGCAGGGGGTTCTGGAAACACCATATATTTT,CASSAAGGSGNTIYF
TRBD1,once,TRBV28,15,TRBJ1-5,TGTGCCAGCAGTTATACCGGGACAGGGGTCCAGCCCCAGCATTTT,CASSYTGTGVQPQHF
NA,NA,TRBV19,13,TRBJ1-4,TGTGCCACCCAGGGTGGAACTAATGAAAAACTGTTTTTT,CATQGGTNEKLFF
TRBD1,NA,TRBV30,15,TRBJ2-2,TGTGCCTGGAGTGGGGACAGTATGGGCACCGGGGAGCTGTTTTTT,CAWSGDSMGTGELFF
NA,NA,TRBV25-1,16,TRBJ1-6,TGTGCCAGCAGTCAGACAGTAAGCTCCTATAATTCACCCCTCCACTTT,CASSQTVSSYNSPLHF
NA,NA,TRBV2,12,TRBJ1-1,TGTGCCAGCAGTGACCCCCGGACTGAAGCTTTCTTT,CASSDPRTEAFF
TRBD2,NA,TRBV18,16,TRBJ2-7,TGTGCCAGCTCACCAGAAAAGTGGGAGGGGTTTTACGAGCAGTACTTC,CASSPEKWEGFYEQYF
NA,NA,TRBV7-9,15,TRBJ1-5,TGTGCCAGCAGCCATGGCGGACAGATCAATCAGCCCCAGCATTTT,CASSHGGQINQPQHF
NA,once,TRBV5-4,16,TRBJ2-4,TGTGCCAGCAGCTTAGGCCTTTCGGGAGCCAAAAACATTCAGTACTTC,CASSLGLSGAKNIQYF
TRBD2,NA,TRBV6-5,15,TRBJ2-1,TGTGCCAGCGGTCGTAGCGGGAGGGCTGGCAATGAGCAGTTCTTC,CASGRSGRAGNEQFF
TRBD2,NA,TRBV30,15,TRBJ2-2,TGTGCCTGGGCCCCCGGACGGGAGGGTGGCGGGGAGCTGTTTTTT,CAWAPGREGGGELFF
NA,NA,TRBV19,14,TRBJ1-2,TGTGCCAGTAGTATCCCCGGACAGACGTTTGGCTACACCTTC,CASSIPGQTFGYTF
NA,NA,TRBV2,14,TRBJ2-2,TGTGCCAGCAGGGGCCAGGGGGGAACCGGGGAGCTGTTTTTT,CASRGQGGTGELFF
NA,NA,TRBV28,13,TRBJ1-1,TGTGCCAGCAGTCCCCCAGGGGTTACTGAAGCTTTCTTT,CASSPPGVTEAFF
TRBD2,NA,TRBV10-3,14,TRBJ2-1,TGTGCCAACCAGCGGGAGGGGGGATACAATGAGCAGTTCTTC,CANQREGGYNEQFF
NA,NA,TRBV2,13,TRBJ2-5,TGTGCCAGCAGTTTGGACAGTCAGGAGACCCAGTACTTC,CASSLDSQETQYF
TRBD1,NA,TRBV6-5,15,TRBJ1-5,TGTGCCAGCAGTCGACAGGGGTATGGCAATCAGCCCCAGCATTTT,CASSRQGYGNQPQHF
TRBD1,NA,TRBV2,15,TRBJ2-7,TGTGCCAGCAGTGAAGTAACAGGGGGTTCCTACGAGCAGTACTTC,CASSEVTGGSYEQYF
NA,once,TRBV5-6,13,TRBJ2-2,TGTGCCAGCAGCTTGTCTGCGCCCGGGGAGCTGTTTTTT,CASSLSAPGELFF
NA,NA,TRBV12-3/TRBV12-4,12,TRBJ2-5,TGTGCCAGCAGTTCCAGAAAAGAGACCCAGTACTTC,CASSSRKETQYF
NA,NA,TRBV6-5,15,TRBJ1-1,TGTGCCAGCAGTTATGGGCAGGGAGGAGGTACTGAAGCTTTCTTT,CASSYGQGGGTEAFF
TRBD2,NA,TRBV10-1,16,TRBJ2-3,TGCGCCAGCAGTCCGACTAGCGGGAGAAGCACAGATACGCAGTATTTT,CASSPTSGRSTDTQYF
TRBD1,NA,TRBV19,15,TRBJ2-5,TGTGCCAGTAGTCCAATGTCGACAGGGAGCGAGACCCAGTACTTC,CASSPMSTGSETQYF
NA,NA,TRBV7-2,17,TRBJ1-2,TGTGCCAGCAGCTTCGGAGGACGGACCCGACCCGTCTATGGCTACACCTTC,CASSFGGRTRPVYGYTF
NA,few,TRBV5-5,14,TRBJ2-2,TGTGCCAGCAGCTTGCTCGGGGTTTCCGGGGAGCTGTTTTTT,CASSLLGVSGELFF
TRBD1,few,TRBV5-1,16,TRBJ1-3,TGCGCCAGCAGCTTAGGACCAGGGGGCTCTGGAAACACCATATATTTT,CASSLGPGGSGNTIYF
NA,NA,TRBV19,12,TRBJ1-6,TGTGCCACCAGGACTGGAAGTTCACCCCTCCACTTT,CATRTGSSPLHF
TRBD2,once,TRBV6-6,13,TRBJ2-1,TGTGCCAGCGGCGGGAGCTCCTACAATGAGCAGTTCTTC,CASGGSSYNEQFF
TRBD1,once,TRBV7-3,14,TRBJ1-6,TGTGCCAGCAGCTCGACAGGGAGCAATTCACCCCTCCACTTT,CASSSTGSNSPLHF
NA,NA,TRBV2,15,TRBJ2-7,TGTGCCAGCAGTGAGGGGCCACCCGAAACCTACGAGCAGTACTTC,CASSEGPPETYEQYF
TRBD2,NA,TRBV27,15,TRBJ2-1,TGTGCCAGCCGCAAGGAAGCGGGGACCTACAATGAGCAGTTCTTC,CASRKEAGTYNEQFF
TRBD2,once,TRBV19,18,TRBJ2-1,TGTGCCAGTAGTTTCTCGTACTATACTAGCGGGGTCTACAATGAGCAGTTCTTC,CASSFSYYTSGVYNEQFF
TRBD2,NA,TRBV7-2,16,TRBJ2-4,TGTGCCAGCAGCCTCCATCTAGCGGGGGGAATGAACATTCAGTACTTC,CASSLHLAGGMNIQYF
NA,NA,TRBV7-2,14,TRBJ1-5,TGTGCCAGCAGCCCGAGAAGGGGTCTCCAGCCCCAGCATTTT,CASSPRRGLQPQHF
TRBD1,NA,TRBV30,17,TRBJ2-7,TGTGCCTGGAGTGCAGATACAGGGGCGCTTGTCTCCTACGAGCAGTACTTC,CAWSADTGALVSYEQYF
NA,NA,TRBV3-1/TRBV3-2,14,TRBJ1-5,TGTGCCAGCAGCCAAGTTCAGGGAGGCCAGCCCCAGCATTTT,CASSQVQGGQPQHF
NA,NA,TRBV7-2,15,TRBJ1-5,TGTGCCAGCAGCTCGGGCAGGGGCGGGGGTCAGCCCCAGCATTTT,CASSSGRGGGQPQHF
NA,NA,TRBV7-3,15,TRBJ1-6,TGTGCCAGCAGCTTAACTCGGGTGGGGGCTTCACCCCTCCACTTT,CASSLTRVGASPLHF
TRBD2,NA,TRBV3-1/TRBV3-2,15,TRBJ2-7,TGTGCCAGCAGCCAAGTTCCTAGCGGTGCCTACGAGCAGTACTTC,CASSQVPSGAYEQYF
NA,NA,TRBV30,13,TRBJ1-5,TGTGCCTGGGGGGGCGGCAGGGGTCAGCCCCAGCATTTT,CAWGGGRGQPQHF
TRBD1,NA,TRBV5-5,15,TRBJ1-1,TGTGCCAGCAGCTTGGAGACAGGGTTCCTAGCTGAAGCTTTCTTT,CASSLETGFLAEAFF
TRBD1,NA,TRBV11-2,16,TRBJ1-6,TGTGCCAGCAGCTTAGGGACAGGCATGTATAATTCACCCCTCCACTTT,CASSLGTGMYNSPLHF
TRBD1,NA,TRBV6-6,16,TRBJ1-5,TGTGCCAGCAGTTATTCCGCCCAGGGGGCAGGGCAGCCCCAGCATTTT,CASSYSAQGAGQPQHF
NA,once,TRBV6-5,12,TRBJ1-1,TGTGCCAGCAGTTCAGGGTACACTGAAGCTTTCTTT,CASSSGYTEAFF
NA,NA,TRBV2,15,TRBJ2-3,TGTGTCAGCAGTGAAATTGCTAGCGGCACAGATACGCAGTATTTT,CVSSEIASGTDTQYF
TRBD2,NA,TRBV27,15,TRBJ2-2,TGTGCCAGCAGGAGACTAGCGGGCCCCCACCGGGGAGCTGTTTTT,CASRRLAGPHRGAVF